The 30 T cell receptor beta chains below come from one sample, sequenced in a study of spatial heterogeneity in lung cancer. TCRdb used MiXCR to reprocess the 5' RACE reads, holding one entry per CDR3 protein. The table shows fewer than 55,000 distinct CDR3 sequences, with about 7.4% occurring only once. The time point here: sample taken at primary tumor resection. Whole RNA, which was extracted from tumor, nontumor lung tissue or frozen PBMC, was sequenced without any cell sorting. The material was PBMCs, obtained at surgery. The source is a female donor with early-stage non-small cell lung cancer.

This clonotype was recorded at least ten times. The chain has TRBV7-2 and TRBJ2-5, with 10 bases matching TRBD2. This CDR3 is built from 15 residues. Germline V CDR1 and CDR2: SGHTA, FQGNSA. Trimming cost V 2 bases and J 2 bases; bases outside gene matches: 2. CDR3 DNA sequence: TGTGCCAGCAGCTTAACTAGCGGGGTACAAGAGACCCAGTACTTC. Its protein is CASSLTSGVQETQYF.

This clonotype came up many times. The J gene is TRBJ1-2, the V gene TRBV15, with a possible D match to TRBD1 (5 bases). Germline V CDR1 and CDR2: LNHNV, YYDKDF (reference sequence). This CDR3 has 16 residues. Trimming removed 0 bases at V and 4 bases at J, with 15 bases between. The CDR3 spells CATSRDRDGALYGYTF. CDR3 DNA: TGTGCCACCAGCAGAGATCGGGACGGAGCACTCTATGGCTACACCTTC.

This clonotype was picked up many times. The genes are TRBV2 and TRBJ2-1; 9 bases agree with TRBD1. This CDR3 has 15 amino acids. Germline CDR1 reads SNHLY; CDR2 reads FYNNEI. Losses at the gene ends were 7 bases for V and 7 bases for J; bases not matched to a gene: 11. This CDR3 reads CASIPPGQGWNEQFF. In nucleotides, the CDR3 is TGTGCCAGCATACCCCCGGGACAGGGTTGGAATGAGCAGTTCTTC. The whole variable domain, remainder taken from reference TRBV2 and TRBJ2-1, is EPEVTQTPSHQVTQMGQEVILRCVPISNHLYFYWYRQILGQKVEFLVSFYNNEISEKSEIFDDQFSVERPDGSNFTLKIRSTKLEDSAMYFCASIPPGQGWNEQFFGPGTRLTVL.

By sample fraction, this clonotype is medium-sized. The V gene is TRBV5-1, the J gene TRBJ2-6; D is perhaps TRBD2 (6 bases). V was shortened by 3 bases and J by 2 bases, with 15 bases between the two germline ends. Germline CDR1 reads SGHRS; CDR2 reads YFSETQ. This CDR3 spans 17 amino acids. The CDR3, as DNA: TGCGCCAGCAGCTCGGGCGGGGAAAGTCCTGGGGCCAACGTCCTGACTTTC. Protein sequence: CASSSGGESPGANVLTF.

This clonotype occurred many times. This rearrangement joins TRBV20-1 to TRBJ2-1; TRBD1 matches 9 bases. The CDR3 has 13 amino acids. V lost 3 bases, J lost 5 bases, and 2 bases stayed unmatched. Germline lookup yields CDR1 DFQATT and CDR2 SNEGSKA (reference sequence). The CDR3 is CSARRTGDNEQFF. The CDR3 region has the DNA TGCAGTGCTAGGCGGACAGGGGACAATGAGCAGTTCTTC.

This clonotype was seen ten or more times. V is TRBV23-1 and J is TRBJ2-1; D remains ambiguous. TRBV23-1 belongs to the ORF category, with a function that is uncertain. CDR3 length: 13 residues. Trimming shortened V by 7 bases and J by 11 bases, and 18 bases separated the two germline ends. The CDR3, as DNA: TGCGCCAGCACCCCTCCTGATTCCAGGCAGCAGTTCTTC. Protein: CASTPPDSRQQFF.

Many counts were recorded for this clonotype. The chain links TRBV15 to TRBJ2-6; D gene uncertain. The CDR3 sequence is 16 residues long. Germline V gene lookup returns CDR1 LNHNV and CDR2 YYDKDF (reference sequence). V was shortened by 0 bases and J by 0 bases, with 6 bases between the two germline ends. The CDR3 DNA reads as TGTGCCACCAGCAGAGATTGGAGCTCTGGGGCCAACGTCCTGACTTTC. Translation gives CATSRDWSSGANVLTF.

This clonotype has ten or more counts. This sequence joins TRBV6-5 and TRBJ2-7; D not resolved. Trimming took off 7 bases at V and 1 base at J, with 8 bases between the two ends. This CDR3 region has 12 residues. The germline V gene has CDR1 MNHEY and CDR2 SVGAGI. In DNA form, the CDR3 reads TGTGCCAGCACCTCCGGGTCCTACGAGCAGTACTTC. It codes for CASTSGSYEQYF.

This clonotype was recorded at least ten times. The V gene is TRBV20-1, the J gene TRBJ1-6; 7 nucleotides agree with TRBD1. The CDR3 loop spans 17 amino acids. From germline, CDR1 is DFQATT and CDR2 SNEGSKA (reference sequence). J was trimmed by 5 bases and V by 2 bases; bases with no gene match: 12. The CDR3 DNA sequence: TGCAGTGCTAGACAAAGCCTGGGGACAGTCAATAATTCACCCCTCCACTTT. As protein: CSARQSLGTVNNSPLHF.

This clonotype appeared a few times. CDR3 residues: CSARRRGVGPQHF. CDR3 sequence (DNA): TGCAGTGCCCGCCGCAGGGGTGTGGGTCCCCAGCATTTT. This chain uses TRBV20-1 with TRBJ1-5, with D maybe TRBD1 (6 bases). Trimming removed 6 bases from V and 10 bases from J, with 19 bases in between. The CDR3 totals 13 residues. Germline CDR1 is DFQATT and CDR2 is SNEGSKA (reference sequence).

This clonotype was detected ten times or more. The chain is built from TRBV6-5 and TRBJ2-3, with a possible D match to TRBD2 (6 bases). V gave up 6 bases and J gave up 2 bases, with 15 bases separating them. Germline V gene data show CDR1 as MNHEY and CDR2 as SVGAGI. The CDR3 is 15 amino acids. Here the CDR3 reads CASRPPGLPTDTQYF. CDR3 bases: TGTGCCAGCAGACCACCGGGACTGCCCACAGATACGCAGTATTTT.

In its sample, this clonotype was seen many times. CDR3 protein: CATSRGGNTEAFF. DNA for the CDR3: TGTGCCACCTCAAGAGGGGGCAACACTGAAGCTTTCTTT. The rearrangement joins TRBV6-2 or TRBV6-3 to TRBJ1-1, with 7 bases aligning to TRBD1. There are 13 residues in the CDR3. V was pared by 10 bases and J by 2 bases, with 7 bases of the junction left unmatched. The germline gives CDR1 MNHEY, CDR2 SVGEGT.

The chain has TRBV19 and TRBJ1-2; D might be TRBD1 (5 bases). V was pared by 7 bases and J by 8 bases, with 17 bases between. This CDR3 contains 13 residues. Germline V gene data show CDR1 as LNHDA and CDR2 as SQIVND (reference sequence). CDR3 nucleotides: TGTGCCAGTAAGGTCCAGGGTAAGGAAGGCTACACCTTC. Protein: CASKVQGKEGYTF.

The table lists this clonotype with many counts. J is TRBJ1-5 and V is TRBV19; no clear D. The germline V gene encodes CDR1 LNHDA and CDR2 SQIVND (reference sequence). The CDR3 spans 14 residues. Trimming left V 1 base short and J 4 bases short, with 8 bases between. Here the CDR3 reads CASSIVEVNQPQHF. The DNA for the CDR3 is TGTGCCAGTAGTATAGTGGAAGTAAATCAGCCCCAGCATTTT.

The V and J genes are TRBV7-2 and TRBJ1-1, with D possibly TRBD1 on 6 matching bases. The V end lost 1 base, the J end lost 5 bases, and 14 bases lay between the germline ends. The CDR3 spans 15 residues. Per germline, CDR1 SGHTA and CDR2 FQGNSA. CDR3 loop: CASSLVGGRGTEAFF. CDR3 in DNA: TGTGCCAGCAGCTTAGTAGGGGGGCGTGGGACTGAAGCTTTCTTT. The full variable domain, in which reference TRBV7-2 and TRBJ1-1 provide the parts outside the CDR3, is GAGVSQSPSNKVTEKGKDVELRCDPISGHTALYWYRQSLGQGLEFLIYFQGNSAPDKSGLPSDRFSAERTGGSVSTLTIQRTQQEDSAVYLCASSLVGGRGTEAFFGQGTRLTVV.

The V call is TRBV11-1, the J call TRBJ2-5; TRBD1 might be the D (5 bases). The V gene's germline CDR1 is SGHAT and CDR2 FQDESV (reference sequence). This CDR3 is built from 14 residues. V shed 5 bases and J shed 5 bases, with 15 bases lying between them. DNA of the CDR3: TGTGCCAGCAGCCTAGGGGATTTCGGGGAGACCCAGTACTTC. This codes for CASSLGDFGETQYF.

There are many counts of this clonotype. The rearrangement links TRBV7-9 to TRBJ1-6; TRBD1 matches at 8 bases. Losses at the gene ends were 4 bases for V and 10 bases for J; bases not matched to a gene: 9. The germline V gene encodes CDR1 SEHNR and CDR2 FQNEAQ (reference sequence). The CDR3 is 15 amino acids. For the CDR3, the DNA is TGTGCCAGCAGCTACGGACAGGGAGTTAGGTCACCCCTCCACTTT. Protein product: CASSYGQGVRSPLHF. The variable domain in full, completed from reference TRBV7-9 and TRBJ1-6, reads DTGVSQNPRHKITKRGQNVTFRCDPISEHNRLYWYRQTLGQGPEFLTYFQNEAQLEKSRLLSDRFSAERPKGSFSTLEIQRTEQGDSAMYLCASSYGQGVRSPLHFGNGTRLTVT.

This clonotype was found a few times. The J gene is TRBJ2-1, the V gene TRBV29-1, with TRBD2 matching 9 bases. Germline V CDR1 and CDR2: SQVTM, ANQGSEA. V lost 6 bases and J lost 8; bases outside the gene matches: 23. The CDR3 has 18 amino acids. The CDR3 here is CSVRLAEGLYLGRHEQFF. CDR3 DNA sequence: TGCAGCGTCAGACTAGCGGAGGGATTGTATTTGGGTCGCCATGAGCAGTTCTTC.

This clonotype has just a few counts. The chain combines TRBV29-1 with TRBJ2-5; 8 bases line up with TRBD2. CDR3 length equals 15 residues. Trimming removed 0 bases from V and 5 bases from J; junction bases left unmatched: 8. Germline CDR1 reads SQVTM; CDR2 reads ANQGSEA. The CDR3 is CSVEDRVRGVETQYF. As DNA, the CDR3 is TGCAGCGTTGAAGACCGGGTGCGGGGGGTCGAGACCCAGTACTTC.

This clonotype was detected a few times. This chain's CDR3 is CASSQDRGGEQFF. The CDR3 region has the DNA TGTGCCAGCAGCCAAGATAGGGGCGGTGAGCAGTTCTTC. The chain couples TRBV14 to TRBJ2-1; perhaps TRBD1 as D (5 bases). Germline V CDR1 and CDR2: SGHDN, FVKESK. The CDR3 totals 13 residues. Between the trimmed V and J ends, which lost 0 bases and 9 bases, there was a span of 9 bases.

CDR3 sequence reads: CASRPWNRGTDTQYF. CDR3 nucleotide sequence: TGTGCCAGCAGACCTTGGAACAGAGGCACAGATACGCAGTATTTT. The gene calls are TRBV6-6 and TRBJ2-3; D call uncertain. Germline lookup yields CDR1 MNHNY and CDR2 SVGAGI (reference sequence). The CDR3 runs 15 residues. V was cut by 6 bases and J by 1 base, with 14 bases left in between.

The rearrangement uses TRBV20-1 and TRBJ1-5; tentatively, D is TRBD1 (6 bases). V lost 1 base to trimming and J lost 4 bases, with 11 bases between them. The CDR3 runs to 14 residues. The germline gives CDR1 DFQATT, CDR2 SNEGSKA (reference sequence). CDR3 loop: CSARAGQLNQPQHF. The CDR3 DNA follows: TGCAGTGCTAGAGCTGGACAGCTAAATCAGCCCCAGCATTTT.

As to this clonotype: This clone may be a read error of a much larger clone one base away. V usage is TRBV10-3 and J usage is TRBJ2-3; possibly TRBD2 for D (6 bases). Germline V lookup: CDR1 ENHRY, CDR2 SYGVKD. This CDR3 has 14 amino acids. CDR3 region: CTISAGRGADTQYF. CDR3 sequence (DNA): TGTACCATCAGTGCGGGAAGGGGAGCAGATACGCAGTATTTT.

The table lists this clonotype with many counts. The chain links TRBV28 to TRBJ1-2; a weak D match, TRBD1 (5 bases). Germline values: CDR1 MDHEN, CDR2 SYDVKM. The CDR3 runs 14 residues. The V and J ends lost 5 bases and 2 bases respectively, with 12 bases between them. CDR3 sequence (DNA): TGTGCCAGCAGTCTCTGGCCAGGGAACTATGGCTACACCTTC. Translated, it gives CASSLWPGNYGYTF.

This clonotype was counted at least ten times. The chain recombines TRBV15 with TRBJ1-5; D is ambiguous. CDR1 LNHNV and CDR2 YYDKDF come from the germline V gene (reference sequence). This CDR3 comprises 15 residues. Trimming shortened V by 1 base and J by 6 bases, and 13 bases separated the two germline ends. CDR3 residues: CATSRVTPWGQPQHF. The DNA of the CDR3 is TGTGCCACCAGCAGAGTCACCCCTTGGGGTCAGCCCCAGCATTTT.

The sample holds many counts of this clonotype. DNA of the CDR3: TGTGCCAGCAGTTACTCGCCGACAGGGCTTGTGGGCTCTGGAAACACCATATATTTT. Translated: CASSYSPTGLVGSGNTIYF. This chain links TRBV6-5 with TRBJ1-3; 7 bases match TRBD1. The length of the CDR3 is 19 residues. V lost 0 bases to trimming and J lost 0 bases; unmatched junction nucleotides: 11. Germline V gene lookup returns CDR1 MNHEY and CDR2 SVGAGI.

The chain carries TRBV25-1 and TRBJ2-1; D gene ambiguous. The CDR3 spans 10 residues. Germline V gene sequence: CDR1 MGHDK, CDR2 SYGVNS. Trimming left V 10 bases short and J 0 bases short, with 1 base between. The CDR3, as DNA: TGTGCCACCTCCTACAATGAGCAGTTCTTC. It yields the protein CATSYNEQFF.

This clonotype was recorded many times. The rearrangement uses TRBV11-2 and TRBJ2-2, with D possibly TRBD1 on 6 matching bases. V was shortened by 5 bases and J by 5 bases, with 12 bases between the two germline ends. This CDR3 region has 14 residues. Germline CDR1 SGHAT, CDR2 FQNNGV. CDR3 in amino acids: CASSVNTGTGELFF. CDR3 DNA: TGTGCCAGCAGCGTGAATACAGGGACCGGGGAGCTGTTTTTT.

This chain uses TRBV7-2 with TRBJ2-7, with D possibly TRBD2 on 6 matching bases. Germline CDR1 reads SGHTA; CDR2 reads FQGNSA. The V and J ends lost 5 bases and 7 bases respectively, with 18 bases between them. The CDR3 contains 14 residues. The CDR3 reads CASSPQRAPGEQYF. For the CDR3, the DNA is TGTGCCAGCAGCCCACAGCGGGCCCCGGGGGAGCAGTACTTC.

This clonotype was seen more than once but under ten times. The chain couples TRBV5-4 to TRBJ1-6; a possible D gene is TRBD1 (5 bases). The CDR3 spans 15 residues. Germline assignment: CDR1 SGHNT and CDR2 YYREEE (reference sequence). Trimming removed 0 bases at V and 5 bases at J, with 9 bases between. The CDR3 DNA reads as TGTGCCAGCAGCTTGGACAGGCAACATAATTCACCCCTCCACTTT. Translating gives CASSLDRQHNSPLHF.